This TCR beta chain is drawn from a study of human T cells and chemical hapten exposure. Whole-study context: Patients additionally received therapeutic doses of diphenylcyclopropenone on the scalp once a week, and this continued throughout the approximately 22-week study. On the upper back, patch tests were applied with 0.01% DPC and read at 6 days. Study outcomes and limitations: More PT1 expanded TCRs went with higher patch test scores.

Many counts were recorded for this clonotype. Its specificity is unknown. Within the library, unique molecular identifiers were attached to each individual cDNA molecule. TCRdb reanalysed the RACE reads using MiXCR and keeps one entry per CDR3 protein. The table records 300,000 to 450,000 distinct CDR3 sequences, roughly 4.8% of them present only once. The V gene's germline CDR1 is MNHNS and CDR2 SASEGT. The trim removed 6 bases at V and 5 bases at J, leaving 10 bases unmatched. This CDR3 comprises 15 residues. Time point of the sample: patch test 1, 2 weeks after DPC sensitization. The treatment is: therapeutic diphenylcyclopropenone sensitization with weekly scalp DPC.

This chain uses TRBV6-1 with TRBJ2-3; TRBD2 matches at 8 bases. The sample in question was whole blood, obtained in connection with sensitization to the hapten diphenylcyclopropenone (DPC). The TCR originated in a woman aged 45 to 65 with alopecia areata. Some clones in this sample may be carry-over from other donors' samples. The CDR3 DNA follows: TGTGCCAGCAGGGTGGGGCTAGCGGGTTTAGATACGCAGTATTTT. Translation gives CASRVGLAGLDTQYF.